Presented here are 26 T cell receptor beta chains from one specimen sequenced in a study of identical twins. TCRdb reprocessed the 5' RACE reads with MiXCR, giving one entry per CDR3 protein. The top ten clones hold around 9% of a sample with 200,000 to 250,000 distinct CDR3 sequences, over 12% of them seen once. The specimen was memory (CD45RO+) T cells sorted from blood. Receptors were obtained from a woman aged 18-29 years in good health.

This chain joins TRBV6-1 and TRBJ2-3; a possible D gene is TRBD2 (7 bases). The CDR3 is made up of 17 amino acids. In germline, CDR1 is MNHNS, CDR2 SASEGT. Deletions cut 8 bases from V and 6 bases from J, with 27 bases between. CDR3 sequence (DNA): TGTGCCAGCGGGCGCAGGGGACTAACTAACTACCTGGATACGCAGTATTTT. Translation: CASGRRGLTNYLDTQYF.

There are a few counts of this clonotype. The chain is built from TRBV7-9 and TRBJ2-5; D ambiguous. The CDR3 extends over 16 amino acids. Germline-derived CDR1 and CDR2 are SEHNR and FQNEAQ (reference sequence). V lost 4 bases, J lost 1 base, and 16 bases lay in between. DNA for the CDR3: TGTGCCAGCAGCTCTCCATTGGCAGGATCCCAAGAGACCCAGTACTTC. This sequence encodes CASSSPLAGSQETQYF. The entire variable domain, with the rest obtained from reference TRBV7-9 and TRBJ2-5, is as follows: DTGVSQNPRHKITKRGQNVTFRCDPISEHNRLYWYRQTLGQGPEFLTYFQNEAQLEKSRLLSDRFSAERPKGSFSTLEIQRTEQGDSAMYLCASSSPLAGSQETQYFGPGTRLLVL.

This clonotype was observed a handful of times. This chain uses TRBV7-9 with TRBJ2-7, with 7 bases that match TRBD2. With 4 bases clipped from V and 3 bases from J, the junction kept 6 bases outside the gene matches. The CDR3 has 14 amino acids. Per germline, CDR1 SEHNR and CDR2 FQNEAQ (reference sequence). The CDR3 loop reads CASSYGGSNYEQYF. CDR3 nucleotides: TGTGCCAGCAGCTACGGCGGGAGTAACTACGAGCAGTACTTC.

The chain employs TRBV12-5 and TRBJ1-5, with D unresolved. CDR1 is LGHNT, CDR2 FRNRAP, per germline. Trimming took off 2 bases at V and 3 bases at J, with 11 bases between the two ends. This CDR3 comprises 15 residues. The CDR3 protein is CASGLSGVNNQPQHF. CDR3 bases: TGTGCTAGTGGTTTGTCTGGGGTCAACAATCAGCCCCAGCATTTT.

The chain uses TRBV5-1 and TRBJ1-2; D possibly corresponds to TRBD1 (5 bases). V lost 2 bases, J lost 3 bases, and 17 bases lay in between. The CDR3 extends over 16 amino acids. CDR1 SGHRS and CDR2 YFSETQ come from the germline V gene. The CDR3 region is CASSFGGSEGDYGYTF. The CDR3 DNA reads TGCGCCAGCAGCTTCGGGGGGAGCGAAGGCGACTATGGCTACACCTTC. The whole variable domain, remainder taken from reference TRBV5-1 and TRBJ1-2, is KAGVTQTPRYLIKTRGQQVTLSCSPISGHRSVSWYQQTPGQGLQFLFEYFSETQRNKGNFPGRFSGRQFSNSRSEMNVSTLELGDSALYLCASSFGGSEGDYGYTFGSGTRLTVV.

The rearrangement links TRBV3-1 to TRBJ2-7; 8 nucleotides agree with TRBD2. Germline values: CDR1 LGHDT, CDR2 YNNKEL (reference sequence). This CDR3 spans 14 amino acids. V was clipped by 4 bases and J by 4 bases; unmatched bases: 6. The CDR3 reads CASSLAGPRYEQYF. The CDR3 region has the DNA TGTGCCAGCAGCCTAGCGGGACCACGTTACGAGCAGTACTTC.

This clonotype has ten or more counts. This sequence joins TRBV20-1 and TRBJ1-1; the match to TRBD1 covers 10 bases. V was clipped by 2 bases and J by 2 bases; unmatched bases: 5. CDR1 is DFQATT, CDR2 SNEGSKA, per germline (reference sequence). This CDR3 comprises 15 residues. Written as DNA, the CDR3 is TGCAGTGCTAGAAGGTGGGACAGGGGTAACACTGAAGCTTTCTTT. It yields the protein CSARRWDRGNTEAFF.

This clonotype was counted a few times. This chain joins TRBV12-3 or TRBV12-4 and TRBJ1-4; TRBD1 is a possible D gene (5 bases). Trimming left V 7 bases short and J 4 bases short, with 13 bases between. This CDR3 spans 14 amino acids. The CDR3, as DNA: TGTGCCAGCAACCTCAGGGAGGATAATGAAAAACTGTTTTTT. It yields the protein CASNLREDNEKLFF.

Here the CDR3 DNA reads TGTGCCAGCAGCCAACTAGCGGGGGGCCCGGAGAACGAGCAGTACTTC. This sequence encodes CASSQLAGGPENEQYF. The J gene is TRBJ2-7, the V gene TRBV3-1, with TRBD2 matching 11 bases. V lost 2 bases to trimming and J lost 5 bases; unmatched junction nucleotides: 8. Germline V gives CDR1 LGHDT, CDR2 YNNKEL (reference sequence). The CDR3 runs 16 residues.

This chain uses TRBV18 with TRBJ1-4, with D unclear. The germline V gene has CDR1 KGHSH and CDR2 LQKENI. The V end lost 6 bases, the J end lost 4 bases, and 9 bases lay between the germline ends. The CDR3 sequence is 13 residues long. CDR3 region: CASSRVLNEKLFF. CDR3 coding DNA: TGTGCCAGCTCGAGGGTCCTTAATGAAAAACTGTTTTTT.

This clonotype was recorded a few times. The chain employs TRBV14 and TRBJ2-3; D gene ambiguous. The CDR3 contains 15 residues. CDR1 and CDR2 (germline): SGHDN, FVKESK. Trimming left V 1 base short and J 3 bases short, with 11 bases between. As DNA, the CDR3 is TGTGCCAGCAGCCAAGCCCGGCACGAAACAGATACGCAGTATTTT. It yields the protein CASSQARHETDTQYF.

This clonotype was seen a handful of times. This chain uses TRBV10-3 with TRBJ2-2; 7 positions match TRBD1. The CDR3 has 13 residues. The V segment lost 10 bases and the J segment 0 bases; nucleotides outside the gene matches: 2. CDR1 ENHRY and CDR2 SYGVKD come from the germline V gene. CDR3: CATGQANTGELFF. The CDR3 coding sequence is TGTGCCACCGGACAGGCGAACACCGGGGAGCTGTTTTTT.

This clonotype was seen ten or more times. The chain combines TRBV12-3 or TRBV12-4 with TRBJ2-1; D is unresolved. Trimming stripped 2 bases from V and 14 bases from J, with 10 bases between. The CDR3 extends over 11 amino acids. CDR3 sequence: CASSLHGEEFF. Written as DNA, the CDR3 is TGTGCCAGCAGTTTACATGGGGAAGAGTTCTTC.

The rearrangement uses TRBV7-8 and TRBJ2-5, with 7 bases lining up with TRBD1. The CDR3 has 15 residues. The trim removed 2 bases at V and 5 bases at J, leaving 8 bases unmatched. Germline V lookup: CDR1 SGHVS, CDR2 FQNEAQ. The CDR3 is CASSLYQGVGETQYF. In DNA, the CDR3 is TGTGCCAGCAGCTTATACCAGGGGGTGGGGGAGACCCAGTACTTC.

CDR3 bases: TGCAGTGCTAGAGAGGCCAGATTGAACACTGAAGCTTTCTTT. This translates into CSAREARLNTEAFF. The rearrangement uses TRBV20-1 and TRBJ1-1; D is ambiguous. Trimming removed 0 bases at V and 0 bases at J, with 8 bases between. The germline V gene encodes CDR1 DFQATT and CDR2 SNEGSKA (reference sequence). This CDR3 region has 14 residues.

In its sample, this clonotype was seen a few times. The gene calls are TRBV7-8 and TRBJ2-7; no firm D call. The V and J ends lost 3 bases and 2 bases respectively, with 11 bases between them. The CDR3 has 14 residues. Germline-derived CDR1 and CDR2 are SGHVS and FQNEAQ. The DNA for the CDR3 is TGTGCCAGCAGCTTTTTAGCCGGAGCCTACGAGCAGTACTTC. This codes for CASSFLAGAYEQYF.

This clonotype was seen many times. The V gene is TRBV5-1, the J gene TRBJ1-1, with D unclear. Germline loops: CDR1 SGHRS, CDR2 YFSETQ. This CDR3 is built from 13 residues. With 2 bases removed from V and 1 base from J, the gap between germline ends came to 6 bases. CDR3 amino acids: CASSFWENTEAFF. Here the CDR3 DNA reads TGCGCCAGCAGCTTTTGGGAGAACACTGAAGCTTTCTTT.

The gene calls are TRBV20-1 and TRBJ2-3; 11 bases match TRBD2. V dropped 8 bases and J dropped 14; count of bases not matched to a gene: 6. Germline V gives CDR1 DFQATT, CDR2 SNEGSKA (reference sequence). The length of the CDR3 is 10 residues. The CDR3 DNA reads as TGCAGTTTAGCGGGAGGGCCCTTGTATTTT. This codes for CSLAGGPLYF.

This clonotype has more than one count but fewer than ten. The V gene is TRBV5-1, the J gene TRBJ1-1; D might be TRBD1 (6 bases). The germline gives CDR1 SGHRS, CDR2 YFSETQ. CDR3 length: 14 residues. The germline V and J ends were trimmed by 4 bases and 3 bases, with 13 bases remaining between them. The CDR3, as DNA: TGCGCCAGCAGCAACACAGGGAGGGACACTGAAGCTTTCTTT. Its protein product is CASSNTGRDTEAFF. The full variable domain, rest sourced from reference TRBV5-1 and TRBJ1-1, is KAGVTQTPRYLIKTRGQQVTLSCSPISGHRSVSWYQQTPGQGLQFLFEYFSETQRNKGNFPGRFSGRQFSNSRSEMNVSTLELGDSALYLCASSNTGRDTEAFFGQGTRLTVV.

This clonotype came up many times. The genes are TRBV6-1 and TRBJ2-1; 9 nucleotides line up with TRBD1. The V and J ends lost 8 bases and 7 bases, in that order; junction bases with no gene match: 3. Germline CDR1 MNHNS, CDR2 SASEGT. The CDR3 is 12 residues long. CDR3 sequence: CASSGTGNEQFF. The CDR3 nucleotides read TGTGCCAGCTCCGGGACAGGGAATGAGCAGTTCTTC.

The CDR3 loop reads CSAVRAQQGYNEQFF. As DNA, the CDR3 is TGCAGTGCTGTCAGGGCCCAACAGGGTTACAATGAGCAGTTCTTC. This sequence joins TRBV20-1 and TRBJ2-1, with a tentative D call TRBD1 (6 bases). This CDR3 is built from 15 residues. V dropped 5 bases and J dropped 4 bases, with 18 bases sitting between them. Per the germline V gene, CDR1 is DFQATT and CDR2 is SNEGSKA (reference sequence).

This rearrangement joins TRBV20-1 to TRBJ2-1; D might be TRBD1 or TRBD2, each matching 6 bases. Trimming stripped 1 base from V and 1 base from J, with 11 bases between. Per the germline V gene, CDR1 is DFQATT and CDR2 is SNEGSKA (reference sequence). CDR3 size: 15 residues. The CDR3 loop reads CSARGGAGSYNEQFF. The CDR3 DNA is TGCAGTGCTAGAGGGGGGGCCGGGTCCTACAATGAGCAGTTCTTC.

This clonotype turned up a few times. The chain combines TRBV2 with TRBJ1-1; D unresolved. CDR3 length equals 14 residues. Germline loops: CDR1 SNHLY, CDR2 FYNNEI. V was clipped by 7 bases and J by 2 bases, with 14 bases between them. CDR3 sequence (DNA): TGTGCCAGCATCTCGCTCGGGTTAAACACTGAAGCTTTCTTT. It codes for CASISLGLNTEAFF. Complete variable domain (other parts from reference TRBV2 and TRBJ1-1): EPEVTQTPSHQVTQMGQEVILRCVPISNHLYFYWYRQILGQKVEFLVSFYNNEISEKSEIFDDQFSVERPDGSNFTLKIRSTKLEDSAMYFCASISLGLNTEAFFGQGTRLTVV.

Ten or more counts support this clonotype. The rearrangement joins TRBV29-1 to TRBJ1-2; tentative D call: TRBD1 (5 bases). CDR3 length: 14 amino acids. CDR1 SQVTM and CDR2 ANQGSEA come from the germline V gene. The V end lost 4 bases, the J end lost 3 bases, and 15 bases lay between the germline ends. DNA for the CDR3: TGCAGCGTTGGGTGGGACCGAAGCCACTATGGCTACACCTTC. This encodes CSVGWDRSHYGYTF.

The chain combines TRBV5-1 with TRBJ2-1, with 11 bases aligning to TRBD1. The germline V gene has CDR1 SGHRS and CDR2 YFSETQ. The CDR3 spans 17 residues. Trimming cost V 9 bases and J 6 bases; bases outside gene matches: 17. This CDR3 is CATSAGYGTGGINEQFF. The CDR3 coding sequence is TGCGCCACCTCGGCGGGATACGGGACAGGGGGTATCAATGAGCAGTTCTTC.

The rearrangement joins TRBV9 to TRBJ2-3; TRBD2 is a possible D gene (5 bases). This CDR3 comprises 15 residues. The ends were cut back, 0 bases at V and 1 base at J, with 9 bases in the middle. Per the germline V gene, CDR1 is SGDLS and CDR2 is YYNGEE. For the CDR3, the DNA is TGTGCCAGCAGCGTAGATGACGGGGGCACAGATACGCAGTATTTT. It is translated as CASSVDDGGTDTQYF.